This TCR beta chain derives from a study of radiation and T cells in renal cell carcinoma. Trimming stripped 7 bases from V and 4 bases from J, with 13 bases between. The CDR3 has 13 residues. Germline CDR1 reads MRHNA; CDR2 reads SNTAGT. Assay: immunoSEQ multiplex PCR; the TCRdb copy retains only in-frame clones and omits some. Here the sample spans 150,000 or so clones, 88% being singletons. Points on this clone: Its target is unknown.

Study-level findings and limits: In blood, top tumor clones expanded by 2 weeks, shrinking by 4.

Time point reported: blood 4 weeks post-SBRT, at nephrectomy. Treatment reported: 15 Gy SBRT to primary tumor, nephrectomy 4 weeks later. Nephrectomy followed 15 Gy stereotactic body radiation by 4 weeks. After SBRT, blood was collected at 2 and 4 weeks, plus baseline. The J gene is TRBJ1-2, the V gene TRBV6-4; weak D call: TRBD1 (5 bases). This sequence originates from a woman between 45 and 60 years old with renal cell carcinoma. Sample: blood, taken from a patient whose treatment included radiotherapy and nephrectomy. Written as DNA, the CDR3 is TGTGCCAGCATCGGACATCTAGGCTATGGCTACACCTTC. Protein: CASIGHLGYGYTF.